This record looks at one T cell receptor beta chain sequence and its context. Trimming cost V 4 bases and J 2 bases; bases outside gene matches: 3. Germline V lookup: CDR1 SGHDN, CDR2 FVKESK. The CDR3 has 14 amino acids. The record originates from a study of Ad26.COV2.S vaccination and SARS-CoV-2 variants. Sequencing was performed with immunoSEQ multiplex PCR; in TCRdb, only in-frame clones are kept and a portion is missing. Among around 400,000 clones listed, approximately 89% were seen once. The treatment here: some 19 received Ad26.COV2.S at low or high dose, single or two shots; five or six received placebo; per-sample allocation not given. Sampling occurred on day 63 after the first vaccine or placebo injection.

Sample: peripheral blood, taken in a trial of Ad26.COV2.S vaccine versus placebo. This sequence joins TRBV14 and TRBJ2-5; 8 nucleotides align to TRBD1. This TCR was recovered from a person aged 18-65 years who received the Ad26.COV2.S COVID-19 vaccine or a placebo. CDR3 region: CASSRHRGQETQYF. Written as DNA, the CDR3 is TGTGCCAGCAGCCGTCACAGGGGGCAAGAGACCCAGTACTTC.